The 5 T cell receptor beta chains presented below share a single source sample, sequenced in a study of Ad26.COV2.S vaccination and SARS-CoV-2 variants. Treatment of the sample: some 20 received Ad26.COV2.S at low or high dose, single or two shots; 5 received placebo; per-sample allocation not given. Each sample was drawn 63 days after the first injection (of vaccine or placebo). Only in-frame clones appear in the TCRdb table, and some are missing; sequencing was by immunoSEQ multiplex PCR. The data show hundreds of thousands of clones, more than 75% seen once. Sequences were derived from peripheral blood, sampled in a trial of Ad26.COV2.S vaccine versus placebo. These receptors were collected from a person aged 18 to 59 who received the Ad26.COV2.S COVID-19 vaccine or a placebo.

The gene calls are TRBV15 and TRBJ2-7; 10 bases align to TRBD1. CDR3 length: 15 residues. V lost 1 base to trimming and J lost 4 bases; unmatched junction nucleotides: 4. Looked up from germline, CDR1 is LNHNV and CDR2 is YYDKDF (reference sequence). The CDR3 is CATSRAGQGGYEQYF. The CDR3 bases are TGTGCCACCAGCAGAGCCGGACAGGGGGGGTACGAGCAGTACTTC.

This chain joins TRBV12-3 or TRBV12-4 and TRBJ1-6; D remains ambiguous. Trimming took 8 bases from V and 8 from J, leaving 13 bases between them. The CDR3 length is 13 residues. The CDR3 loop is CASRTVWDSPLHF. CDR3 sequence (DNA): TGTGCCAGCCGCACAGTATGGGATTCACCCCTCCACTTT.

This chain uses TRBV5-6 with TRBJ2-1; D possibly matches TRBD1 or TRBD2 (5 bases each). Germline-derived CDR1 and CDR2 are SGHDT and YYEEEE. There are 16 residues in the CDR3. Trimming removed 4 bases at V and 1 base at J, with 15 bases between. The CDR3 loop is CASSHGTGTSYNEQFF. CDR3 coding DNA: TGTGCCAGCAGCCACGGGACGGGAACATCCTACAATGAGCAGTTCTTC.

On this clone itself: This sample includes further DNA sequences coding for the same CDR3. The J gene is TRBJ1-2, the V gene TRBV6-4, with no clear D. Germline V gene data show CDR1 as MRHNA and CDR2 as SNTAGT. Trimming shortened V by 6 bases and J by 2 bases, and 13 bases separated the two germline ends. The CDR3 extends over 14 amino acids. The CDR3 coding sequence is TGTGCCAGCAGGAACACGAATCGAAACTATGGCTACACCTTC. Its protein product is CASRNTNRNYGYTF.

The gene calls are TRBV6-2 or TRBV6-3 and TRBJ2-4; no definite D call. The CDR3 runs 18 residues. In germline, CDR1 is MNHEY, CDR2 SVGEGT. V was clipped by 2 bases and J by 0 bases, with 17 bases between them. CDR3 nucleotide sequence: TGTGCCAGCAGTTACCCCCAGAGCAAGGGCGTAGCCAAAAACATTCAGTACTTC. Its translation: CASSYPQSKGVAKNIQYF.